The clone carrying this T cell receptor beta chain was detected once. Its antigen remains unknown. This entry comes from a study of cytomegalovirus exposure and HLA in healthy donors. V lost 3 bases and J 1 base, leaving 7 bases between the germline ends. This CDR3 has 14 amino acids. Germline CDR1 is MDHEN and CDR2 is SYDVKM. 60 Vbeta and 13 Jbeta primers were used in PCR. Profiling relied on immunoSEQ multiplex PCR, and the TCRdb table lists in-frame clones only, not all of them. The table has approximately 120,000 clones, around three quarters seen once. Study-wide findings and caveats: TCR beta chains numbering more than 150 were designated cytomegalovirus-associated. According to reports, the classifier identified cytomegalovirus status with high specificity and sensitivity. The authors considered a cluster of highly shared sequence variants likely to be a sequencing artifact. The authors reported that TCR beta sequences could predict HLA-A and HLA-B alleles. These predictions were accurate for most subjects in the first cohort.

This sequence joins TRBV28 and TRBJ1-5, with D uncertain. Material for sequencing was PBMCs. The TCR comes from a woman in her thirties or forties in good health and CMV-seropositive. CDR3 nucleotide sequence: TGTGCCAGCAGTTTGGGCATGAGCAATCAGCCCCAGCATTTT. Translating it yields CASSLGMSNQPQHF.